A selection of T cell receptor beta chains follows, all from one sample in a study of blood T cells in healthy people across ages. MiXCR, run by TCRdb on the 5' RACE reads, gives a single entry per CDR3 protein. Among roughly 730,000 distinct CDR3 sequences listed, about 56% were seen once. The sample consisted of blood. The receptors here all came from a man between 35 and 55 years old in good health. The CDR3 runs from the conserved cysteine through the conserved F or W. A D gene is named only where the DNA matches it firmly. Clone size is given for some rows only: seen once, a few or many times, or a class if the clone is expanded.

V gene,clone size,D gene,J gene,CDR3 DNA,CDR3 protein
TRBV15,NA,NA,TRBJ2-1,TGTGCCACTCAGGGGCCGGGGGACTACAATGAGCAGTTCTTC,CATQGPGDYNEQFF
TRBV27,NA,NA,TRBJ1-2,TGTGCCAGCAGGACCCTTCAGGTTTCCTCTAACTATGGCTACACCTTC,CASRTLQVSSNYGYTF
TRBV29-1,few,NA,TRBJ2-1,TGCGGACATGTCCGTCTCCAAAATGAGCAGTTCTTC,CGHVRLQNEQFF
TRBV20-1,NA,TRBD1,TRBJ2-7,TGCAGTGCCCAACAGGGGGCGGGACACTACGAGCAGTACTTC,CSAQQGAGHYEQYF
TRBV20-1,NA,TRBD2,TRBJ2-2,TGCAGTGCTAGAGATCCTGGGACTAGCGGGCCCACCGGGGAGCTGTTTTTT,CSARDPGTSGPTGELFF
TRBV28,NA,TRBD1,TRBJ1-5,TGTGCCAGCAACGTGGGGACAGGGGATCAGCCCCAGCATTTT,CASNVGTGDQPQHF
TRBV14,NA,NA,TRBJ1-1,TGTGCCAGCAGCCAGGTAGGCACTGAAGCTTTCTTT,CASSQVGTEAFF
TRBV7-2,few,TRBD1,TRBJ2-3,TGTGCCAGCAGCTTCGACAGGGGGCTCACAGATACGCAGTATTTT,CASSFDRGLTDTQYF
TRBV11-2,few,TRBD1,TRBJ2-4,TGTGCCAGCAGCTGGATACAGGGGGTGAGGTCCCAAAACATTCAGTACTTC,CASSWIQGVRSQNIQYF
TRBV12-3/TRBV12-4,NA,NA,TRBJ2-1,TGTGCCAGCACGGGAGAGGGCAGAGACAATGAGCAGTTCTTC,CASTGEGRDNEQFF
TRBV28,NA,TRBD2,TRBJ2-1,TGTGCCAGCAGTTTTGCGGGAGGCTCGAATGAGCAGTTCTTC,CASSFAGGSNEQFF
TRBV7-2,few,NA,TRBJ2-3,TGTGCCAGCAGGTCGCCGGAAGGCACAGATACGCAGTATTTT,CASRSPEGTDTQYF
TRBV5-6,NA,NA,TRBJ1-6,TGTGCCAGCAGCTTGGACGCCGCGGACACATATAATTCACCCCTCCACTTT,CASSLDAADTYNSPLHF
TRBV20-1,few,TRBD2,TRBJ2-1,TGCAGTGCCAGCGGACTAGCGGGTTACAATGAGCAGTTCTTC,CSASGLAGYNEQFF
TRBV20-1,NA,TRBD2,TRBJ2-1,TGCAGTGCTAGAGACACTAGCGGGGCACGTTACAATGAGCAGTTCTTC,CSARDTSGARYNEQFF
TRBV5-1,NA,NA,TRBJ2-3,TGCGCCAGCAGCTTGGCCAAGGACGGTCGCCCAAGTGGTAGCACAGATACGCAGTATTTT,CASSLAKDGRPSGSTDTQYF
TRBV7-2,few,NA,TRBJ2-1,TGTGCCAGCAGCACACCTCCCGGGGGGCGCGGGGGCTACAATGAGCAGTTCTTC,CASSTPPGGRGGYNEQFF
TRBV20-1,once,NA,TRBJ1-2,TGCAGTGCTAGAGTCACAGATCGGTATGGCTACACCTTC,CSARVTDRYGYTF
TRBV7-9,few,TRBD1,TRBJ1-5,TGTGCCAGCAGCTTAGCCTTAGGGGGCCAGCCCCAGCATTTT,CASSLALGGQPQHF
TRBV5-1,NA,NA,TRBJ1-1,TGCGCCAGCAGCATCTTGGGGGGAACTGAAGCTTTCTTT,CASSILGGTEAFF
TRBV20-1,few,NA,TRBJ2-7,TGCAGTGTATGGGGGAGCAGGACCTACGAGCAGTACTTC,CSVWGSRTYEQYF
TRBV7-9,NA,NA,TRBJ1-2,TGTGCCAGCAGCTTAGAGACTGTTAACTATGGCTACACCTTC,CASSLETVNYGYTF
TRBV20-1,NA,NA,TRBJ1-2,TGCAGTGCTAGTTCCGGCGGGATCGATGGCTACACCTTC,CSASSGGIDGYTF
TRBV9,NA,NA,TRBJ2-3,TGTGCCAGCAGCGCCAGCGGACAGACAGATACGCAGTATTTT,CASSASGQTDTQYF
TRBV4-2,NA,TRBD1,TRBJ1-4,TGTGCCAGCAGCCAACAGGGACAGGTCGATGAAAAACTGTTTTTT,CASSQQGQVDEKLFF
TRBV29-1,few,NA,TRBJ2-1,TGCAGCGTTCCCCTGCGACAGGCCAGTGAGCAGTTCTTC,CSVPLRQASEQFF
TRBV5-1,NA,TRBD2,TRBJ2-3,TGCGCCAGCAGCTTGACAGCGGGGGGGCCCACAGATACGCAGTATTTT,CASSLTAGGPTDTQYF
TRBV27,NA,TRBD2,TRBJ2-7,TGTGCCAGCAGTGCGGGACTAGCGCCCTACGAGCAGTACTTC,CASSAGLAPYEQYF
TRBV13,NA,NA,TRBJ2-3,TGTGCCAGCAGCTCCACGGTTGGAGATACGCAGTATTTT,CASSSTVGDTQYF
TRBV2,NA,NA,TRBJ2-5,TGTGCCAGCAGCCTAGAAAGTACTCAAGAGACCCAGTACTTC,CASSLESTQETQYF
TRBV6-6,NA,TRBD2,TRBJ2-7,TGTGCCAGCAGTTACTCGCCGGGACTAGCGGGAGGGCTTGAGCAGTACTTC,CASSYSPGLAGGLEQYF
TRBV7-2,NA,NA,TRBJ2-5,TGTGCCAGCAGCTTAGGGACACTTCAGGGGACCCAAGAGACCCAGTACTTC,CASSLGTLQGTQETQYF
TRBV9,NA,NA,TRBJ2-7,TGTGCCAGCAGCGGAGCGGGTCCCTACGAGCAGTACTTC,CASSGAGPYEQYF
TRBV5-5,NA,NA,TRBJ1-2,TGTGCCAGCAGCTTGGTCGGAGCTAACTATGGCTACACCTTC,CASSLVGANYGYTF
TRBV25-1,NA,NA,TRBJ1-1,TGTGCCAGCATGATTACCTACGCGCGGCCCACTGAAGCTTTCTTT,CASMITYARPTEAFF
TRBV27,NA,NA,TRBJ2-1,TGTGCCAGCAGTTTATATGCCCCGGGACGGCCATACAATGAGCAGTTCTTC,CASSLYAPGRPYNEQFF
TRBV24-1,once,NA,TRBJ2-7,TGTGCCACCAGTGGTTATACAACCCGCGGGCTAGCAGGGCCCTACGAGCAGTACTTC,CATSGYTTRGLAGPYEQYF
TRBV5-6,NA,TRBD1,TRBJ1-6,TGCGCCAGCACTTCGGAGGGGGCTTCACCCCTCCACTTT,CASTSEGASPLHF
TRBV29-1,few,NA,TRBJ2-4,TGCAGCGTTGAGTACCGGTCCAAAAACATTCAGTACTTC,CSVEYRSKNIQYF
TRBV7-8,few,TRBD2,TRBJ2-5,TGTGCCAGCAGCTTTCCGATTTTTGCGGGGGGGCATGAGACCCAGTACTTC,CASSFPIFAGGHETQYF
TRBV6-1,NA,NA,TRBJ1-5,TGTGCCAGCAGTGAAGAGCGACGGCCAAGGGATCAGCCCCAGCATTTT,CASSEERRPRDQPQHF
TRBV20-1,many,NA,TRBJ1-2,TGCAGTGCGAGGAAGACAGCTACGAACTATGGCTACACCTTC,CSARKTATNYGYTF
TRBV20-1,NA,NA,TRBJ1-4,TGCAGTACATCCTTGGGCCTGGTTGGAGAAAAACTGTTTTTT,CSTSLGLVGEKLFF
TRBV6-2/TRBV6-3,NA,NA,TRBJ1-5,TGTGCCAGCAGTTACGAGCTCCCACATAGCAATCAGCCCCAGCATTTT,CASSYELPHSNQPQHF
TRBV20-1,NA,NA,TRBJ1-2,TGCAGTGCTAGAGCGGGCGCTAACTATGGCTACACCTTC,CSARAGANYGYTF
TRBV7-2,NA,TRBD2,TRBJ2-7,TGTGCCAGCAGCCCGCGGGGACTAGCGGGAGTGTCCGAGCAGTACTTC,CASSPRGLAGVSEQYF
TRBV4-2,once,NA,TRBJ2-5,TGTGCCAGCAGCCAAGGATTAGGGCTAGAGGGGGGCCCCGGAGAGACCCAGTACTTC,CASSQGLGLEGGPGETQYF
TRBV13,NA,NA,TRBJ2-7,TGTGCCAGCAGCTTAGGTGGGGAAGGGACCTACGAGCAGTACTTC,CASSLGGEGTYEQYF
TRBV20-1,once,TRBD2,TRBJ2-3,TGCAGTGCTATCATAGAAAGCGGGGACACAGATACGCAGTATTTT,CSAIIESGDTDTQYF
TRBV3-1,NA,TRBD1,TRBJ2-3,TGTGCCAGCAGCCGCGTGGGACAGGCGGAAGATACGCAGTATTTT,CASSRVGQAEDTQYF
TRBV6-1,NA,NA,TRBJ2-1,TGTGCCAGCAGTCATCAAGGGGGTCTGAGTGATGAGCAGTTCTTC,CASSHQGGLSDEQFF
TRBV4-3,NA,TRBD1,TRBJ2-7,TGCGCCAGCAGCCCAAGGACAGGGTCTACCTACGAGCAGTACTTC,CASSPRTGSTYEQYF
TRBV28,once,TRBD1,TRBJ2-1,TGTGCCAGCAGCTCTATCTCCTTTGAGGGGGCCTCCAATGAGCAGTTCTTC,CASSSISFEGASNEQFF
TRBV4-2,NA,NA,TRBJ1-1,TGTGCCAGCAGCCAACTGGGGCCAGGGTCTAGTGCCTCTGAAGCTTTCTTT,CASSQLGPGSSASEAFF
TRBV28,NA,TRBD1,TRBJ1-1,TGTGCCAGCAGTTTGGGGACAGGGGGGAGGACGAACACTGAAGCTTTCTTT,CASSLGTGGRTNTEAFF
TRBV29-1,few,TRBD2,TRBJ2-3,TGCAGCGTAGGGTGGACTAGCGGATTTAGCACAGATACGCAGTATTTT,CSVGWTSGFSTDTQYF
TRBV3-1,many,NA,TRBJ1-2,TGTGCCAGCAGCCCACCGGATTCCTTATATGGCTACACCTTC,CASSPPDSLYGYTF
TRBV14,NA,NA,TRBJ2-1,TGTGCCAGCAGCCAAGTGGTTAGGGAGCAGTTCTTC,CASSQVVREQFF
TRBV27,NA,TRBD1,TRBJ2-7,TGTGCCAGCAGTTTCAGGACAGGGGGCAAGCAGTACTTC,CASSFRTGGKQYF